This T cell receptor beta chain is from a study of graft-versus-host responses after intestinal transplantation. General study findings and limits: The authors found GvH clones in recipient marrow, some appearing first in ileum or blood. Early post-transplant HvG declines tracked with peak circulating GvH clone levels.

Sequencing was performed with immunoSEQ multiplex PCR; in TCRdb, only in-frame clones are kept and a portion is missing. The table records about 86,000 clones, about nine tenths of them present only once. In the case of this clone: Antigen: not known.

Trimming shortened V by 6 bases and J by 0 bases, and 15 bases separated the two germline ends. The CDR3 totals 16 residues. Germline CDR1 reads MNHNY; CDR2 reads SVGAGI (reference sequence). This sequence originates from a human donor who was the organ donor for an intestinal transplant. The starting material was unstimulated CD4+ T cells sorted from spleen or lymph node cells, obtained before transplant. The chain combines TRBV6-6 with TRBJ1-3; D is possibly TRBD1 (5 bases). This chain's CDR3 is CASSLASGGSGNTIYF. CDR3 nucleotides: TGTGCCAGCAGCCTCGCCTCGGGGGGCTCTGGAAACACCATATATTTT.